The 14 T cell receptor beta chains below all came from one sample that was sequenced in a study of molecular identifiers for immune sequencing clone quantification. TCRdb redid the calling of the PCR reads with MiXCR, one entry per CDR3 protein. The data hold tens of thousands of distinct CDR3 sequences, with roughly 21% observed a single time. Sequencing was done on a sample of naive CD8+ T cells from blood, with Jurkat cell RNA spiked in. Subset here: FACS-sorted CD8+CD4-CCR7+CD45RA+ naive T cells. All receptors come from a human donor in good health. Some libraries in this study had Jurkat cell RNA spiked in.

This clonotype was counted between two and nine times. A much larger clone sits a single nucleotide away, making a read error possible. V is TRBV10-3 and J is TRBJ2-3; D call uncertain. The CDR3 contains 12 residues. Looked up from germline, CDR1 is ENHRY and CDR2 is SYGVKD. This CDR3 reads CAVSESSDTQYF. The CDR3 bases are TGTGCCGTCAGTGAGTCGTCAGATACGCAGTATTTT.

This clonotype has ten or more counts. The chain couples TRBV20-1 to TRBJ2-7, with D possibly TRBD1 on 5 matching bases. Trimming removed 3 bases at V and 2 bases at J, with 5 bases between. The CDR3 totals 11 residues. The germline CDR1 and CDR2 sequences are DFQATT and SNEGSKA (reference sequence). CDR3 sequence reads: CSARTAYEQYF. The CDR3 nucleotides are TGCAGTGCTAGGACAGCCTACGAGCAGTACTTC.

Ten or more counts support this clonotype. The V gene is TRBV15, the J gene TRBJ2-3, with 7 bases that match TRBD2. CDR1 LNHNV and CDR2 YYDKDF come from the germline V gene (reference sequence). The CDR3 sequence is 15 residues long. V was clipped by 5 bases and J by 6 bases; unmatched bases: 11. DNA of the CDR3: TGTGCCACCAGCTTCTGGGGGGGGTTGCAGGATACGCAGTATTTT. The encoded protein is CATSFWGGLQDTQYF.

In its sample, this clonotype was seen many times. V usage is TRBV4-3 and J usage is TRBJ1-1; D possibly corresponds to TRBD1 (5 bases). The CDR3 covers 15 residues. Trimming removed 5 bases from V and 5 bases from J, with 18 bases in between. Germline V CDR1 and CDR2: LGHNA, YSLEER. This CDR3 is CASSSRSRGGTEAFF. CDR3 DNA sequence: TGCGCCAGCAGCTCCCGTTCCCGGGGGGGGACTGAAGCTTTCTTT.

Comments on this clonotype: A junction end diverges from the germline sequence, so it may reflect a read error. V and J are TRBV29-1 and TRBJ2-2; D is possibly TRBD1 or TRBD2 (6 bases each). The germline gives CDR1 SQVTM, CDR2 ANQGSEA. CDR3 size: 12 residues. The CDR3 loop is CGVEGGTGELFF. The CDR3 DNA reads TGCGGCGTTGAGGGGGGCACCGGGGAGCTGTTTTTT.

This clonotype came up many times. The chain has TRBV29-1 and TRBJ2-6, with 11 nucleotides matching TRBD1. V lost 0 bases to trimming and J lost 0 bases; unmatched junction nucleotides: 10. The CDR3 is 20 amino acids. The V gene's germline CDR1 is SQVTM and CDR2 ANQGSEA. CDR3 DNA: TGCAGCGTTGAAGATAGTTCCGGACAGGGGGCGAACTCTGGGGCCAACGTCCTGACTTTC. This translates into CSVEDSSGQGANSGANVLTF.

This clonotype was counted once. A much more abundant neighbour one base away suggests this may be a read error. The rearrangement joins TRBV24-1 to TRBJ2-5; D is perhaps TRBD1 or TRBD2 (6 bases each). The CDR3 spans 21 residues. Germline V gives CDR1 KGHDR, CDR2 SFDVKD. V was cut by 3 bases and J by 7 bases, with 35 bases left in between. The CDR3 region has the DNA TGTGCCACCAGTGATATCAAGGCCGCCGAGCTGACAGGTTTAAGAGCGGGGACCCAGTACTTC. Translation: CATSDIKAAELTGLRAGTQYF.

The rearrangement joins TRBV4-1 to TRBJ2-7, with a tentative D call TRBD2 (5 bases). Germline V gene data show CDR1 as MGHRA and CDR2 as YSYEKL. This CDR3 is 15 amino acids long. The V and J ends lost 3 bases and 1 base respectively, with 13 bases between them. The CDR3 DNA is TGCGCCAGCAGCCATGCACCCGGGAATTCCTACGAGCAGTACTTC. Translated, it gives CASSHAPGNSYEQYF.

In this sample, this clonotype turned up many times. The chain employs TRBV27 and TRBJ2-7; TRBD1 matches at 7 bases. The CDR3 sequence is 14 residues long. Germline assignment: CDR1 MNHEY and CDR2 SMNVEV (reference sequence). The J segment lost 3 bases and the V segment lost 6 bases, leaving 8 bases of the junction unmatched. This chain's CDR3 is CASRPGTEIYEQYF. The CDR3 coding sequence is TGTGCCAGCAGGCCCGGGACAGAAATCTACGAGCAGTACTTC.

This clonotype occurred a few times. The chain is built from TRBV27 and TRBJ2-7, with 8 bases lining up with TRBD2. The CDR3 is 17 amino acids. From germline, CDR1 is MNHEY and CDR2 SMNVEV (reference sequence). V shed 7 bases and J 0 bases; nucleotides not matched to a gene: 14. Written as DNA, the CDR3 is TGTGCCAGCACTCCCCGGGGGGGGGTAATGAGCTCCTACGAGCAGTACTTC. It codes for CASTPRGGVMSSYEQYF.

This sequence joins TRBV4-3 and TRBJ2-7; 7 nucleotides match TRBD1. The germline V gene encodes CDR1 LGHNA and CDR2 YSLEER. This CDR3 comprises 15 residues. V was pared by 1 base and J by 2 bases, with 5 bases of the junction left unmatched. CDR3 sequence reads: CASSQGRQGAYEQYF. The CDR3 DNA sequence: TGCGCCAGCAGCCAAGGTAGGCAGGGGGCCTACGAGCAGTACTTC.

The V gene is TRBV7-9, the J gene TRBJ2-1, with D unclear. The CDR3 sequence is 11 residues long. V dropped 5 bases and J dropped 13 bases, with 12 bases sitting between them. Germline CDR1 reads SEHNR; CDR2 reads FQNEAQ (reference sequence). CDR3 region: CASSRDGSQFF. The DNA for the CDR3 is TGTGCCAGCAGCCGCGACGGAAGTCAGTTCTTC.

A remark on this clonotype: Sequence at one end of the junction differs from germline and may be a read error. The genes are TRBV19 and TRBJ1-5; tentatively, D is TRBD1 (5 bases). Germline values: CDR1 LNHDA, CDR2 SQIVND (reference sequence). CDR3 size: 15 residues. CDR3 in DNA: TGTGCCAGTAGTATCGCAGGGATTAGCAATCGGCCCCAGCATTTT. Translated, it gives CASSIAGISNRPQHF.

This clonotype has at least ten counts. CDR3 sequence: CASSPNRGAVTGELFF. CDR3 nucleotides: TGCGCCAGCAGCCCTAACCGGGGGGCGGTCACCGGGGAGCTGTTTTTT. V is TRBV4-1 and J is TRBJ2-2; a weak D match, TRBD2 (7 bases). Trimming removed 4 bases from V and 4 bases from J, with 16 bases in between. Germline CDR1 MGHRA, CDR2 YSYEKL. This CDR3 comprises 16 residues.